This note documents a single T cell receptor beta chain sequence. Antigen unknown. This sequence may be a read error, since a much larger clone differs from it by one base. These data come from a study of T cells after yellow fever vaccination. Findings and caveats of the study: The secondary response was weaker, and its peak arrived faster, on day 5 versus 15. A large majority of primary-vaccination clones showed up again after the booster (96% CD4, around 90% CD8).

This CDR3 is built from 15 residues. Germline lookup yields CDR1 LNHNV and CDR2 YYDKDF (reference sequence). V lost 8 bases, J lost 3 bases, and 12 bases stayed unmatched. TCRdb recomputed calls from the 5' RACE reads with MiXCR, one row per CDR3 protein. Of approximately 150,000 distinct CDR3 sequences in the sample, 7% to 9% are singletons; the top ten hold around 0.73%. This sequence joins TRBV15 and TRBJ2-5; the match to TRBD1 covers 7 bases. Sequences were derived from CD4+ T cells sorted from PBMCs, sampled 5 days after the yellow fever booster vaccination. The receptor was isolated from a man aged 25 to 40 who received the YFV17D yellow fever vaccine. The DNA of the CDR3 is TGTGCCACCTCCCCGAAGGAGACAGGGAAAGAGACCCAGTACTTC. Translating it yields CATSPKETGKETQYF.